The entry that follows covers one T cell receptor (beta chain) sequence. These data are taken from a study of blood T cell repertoires in COVID-19. Study-wide context: Sample material is recorded as cDNA or gDNA derived from T cells, B-cell-depleted T cells, or PBMCs.

CDR3 length: 12 residues. Germline V CDR1 and CDR2: SGHDT, YYEEEE. With 0 bases removed from V and 2 bases from J, the gap between germline ends came to 3 bases. TCRdb's copy holds only in-frame clones and misses some; the assay was immunoSEQ multiplex PCR. This table has some 130,000 clones, about 86% appearing once. The V and J genes are TRBV5-6 and TRBJ2-7; unclear D gene. The sample comprised peripheral blood. The receptor was isolated from a woman in her 50s with acute or convalescent COVID-19. CDR3 sequence reads: CASSLATYEQYF. The CDR3 nucleotides read TGTGCCAGCAGCTTGGCAACCTACGAGCAGTACTTC.